Below, 25 T cell receptor beta chains from the same sample are listed, as sequenced in a study of vaccination and CD4 T cells after COVID-19. Which antigens these TCRs recognize remains unknown. Scientists ran DNA taken from cultured CD4+ T cells through the Oncomine TCR Beta short-read assay for sequencing. TCRdb itself ran the PCR reads through MiXCR, one entry per CDR3 protein. Of 25,000 to 30,000 distinct CDR3 sequences listed, over 30% are singletons. Documented time point: late sampling 161 to 241 days after vaccination in a few convalescent patients. Treatment specified: approximately 9-day PBMC culture with coronavirus spike peptide pools or control peptides (ViraFEST assay). Sequences were derived from CD4+ T cells from blood, cultured in vitro, sampled about 7 months after SARS-CoV-2 vaccination. The receptors come from a human donor who had recovered from COVID-19.

This clonotype was recorded a few times. The chain joins TRBV11-2 to TRBJ2-7; the D call may be TRBD1 or TRBD2 (5 bases each). This CDR3 comprises 15 residues. V gave up 5 bases and J gave up 1 base, with 15 bases separating them. Germline loops: CDR1 SGHAT, CDR2 FQNNGV. The CDR3 DNA reads TGTGCCAGCAGCCCAGGGACGGCGAATTCCTACGAGCAGTACTTC. It yields the protein CASSPGTANSYEQYF. The whole variable domain, remainder taken from reference TRBV11-2 and TRBJ2-7, is EAGVAQSPRYKIIEKRQSVAFWCNPISGHATLYWYQQILGQGPKLLIQFQNNGVVDDSQLPKDRFSAERLKGVDSTLKIQPAKLEDSAVYLCASSPGTANSYEQYFGPGTRLTVT.

The CDR3 reads CASSPESWVTHNEQFF. The DNA for the CDR3 is TGTGCCAGCTCACCAGAGTCGTGGGTAACCCACAATGAGCAGTTCTTC. The chain couples TRBV18 to TRBJ2-1; no clear D gene. The V and J ends lost 2 bases and 5 bases respectively, with 16 bases between them. CDR3 length: 16 residues. From germline, CDR1 is KGHSH and CDR2 LQKENI.

This clonotype was found a few times. CDR3 DNA: TGTGCCAGCAGTTTCACCAGGGACCAGCCCCAGCATTTT. It specifies CASSFTRDQPQHF. The genes are TRBV27 and TRBJ1-5; a weak D match, TRBD1 (5 bases). Trimming removed 3 bases from V and 7 bases from J, with 10 bases in between. The germline V gene has CDR1 MNHEY and CDR2 SMNVEV (reference sequence). The length of the CDR3 is 13 residues.

This chain links TRBV6-1 with TRBJ2-5, with 11 bases matching TRBD2. The junction had 8 bases not matched to a gene; V was cut back by 6 bases and J by 5 bases. There are 15 residues in the CDR3. Per germline, CDR1 MNHNS and CDR2 SASEGT. The chain's CDR3 is CASRPRLAGPETQYF. CDR3 coding DNA: TGTGCCAGCAGACCCCGACTAGCGGGACCGGAGACCCAGTACTTC.

The chain joins TRBV19 to TRBJ1-5; no definite D call. The germline V and J ends were trimmed by 4 bases and 2 bases, with 12 bases remaining between them. The CDR3 is made up of 15 amino acids. Looked up from germline, CDR1 is LNHDA and CDR2 is SQIVND (reference sequence). The CDR3 spells CASSKGLRGNQPQHF. DNA of the CDR3: TGTGCCAGTAGTAAGGGCCTCCGTGGCAATCAGCCCCAGCATTTT.

The gene calls are TRBV20-1 and TRBJ2-3, with 8 bases lining up with TRBD1. The ends lost 0 bases at V and 4 bases at J; junction bases unmatched: 9. The CDR3 is 16 amino acids. CDR1 DFQATT and CDR2 SNEGSKA come from the germline V gene (reference sequence). The CDR3 nucleotides are TGCAGTGCTAGAGATACCGACAGGGGTAGGGCAGATACGCAGTATTTT. This codes for CSARDTDRGRADTQYF.

The V gene is TRBV20-1, the J gene TRBJ1-3; maybe TRBD1 (6 bases). The length of the CDR3 is 16 residues. Per germline, CDR1 DFQATT and CDR2 SNEGSKA (reference sequence). Trimming shortened V by 3 bases and J by 11 bases, and 26 bases separated the two germline ends. The CDR3 DNA follows: TGCAGTGCTAGGGGGACACTCGAAGGGTTTCGAGGAGCCATATATTTT. Encoded protein: CSARGTLEGFRGAIYF.

This sequence joins TRBV20-1 and TRBJ2-2, with D perhaps TRBD2 (6 bases). Deletions cut 5 bases from V and 1 base from J, with 8 bases between. Per the germline V gene, CDR1 is DFQATT and CDR2 is SNEGSKA (reference sequence). The CDR3 is 13 residues long. Here the CDR3 reads CSAGSGNTGELFF. In DNA form, the CDR3 reads TGCAGTGCTGGTAGCGGGAACACCGGGGAGCTGTTTTTT.

This chain uses TRBV10-3 with TRBJ1-3, with 8 bases identical to TRBD1. V gave up 10 bases and J gave up 3 bases; unmatched junction bases: 8. CDR3 size: 14 residues. The germline V gene has CDR1 ENHRY and CDR2 SYGVKD. In DNA, the CDR3 is TGTGCCACCGAACCAGGGGGCTTTGGAAACACCATATATTTT. Translated: CATEPGGFGNTIYF.

This clonotype came up a few times. CDR3 amino acids: CASSLDRETQYF. The CDR3 DNA reads TGTGCCAGCAGCTTAGACCGGGAGACCCAGTACTTC. The chain combines TRBV7-2 with TRBJ2-5; D gene ambiguous. The CDR3 spans 12 residues. From germline, CDR1 is SGHTA and CDR2 FQGNSA. Deletions cut 1 base from V and 5 bases from J, with 5 bases between. The full variable domain, rest sourced from reference TRBV7-2 and TRBJ2-5, is GAGVSQSPSNKVTEKGKDVELRCDPISGHTALYWYRQSLGQGLEFLIYFQGNSAPDKSGLPSDRFSAERTGGSVSTLTIQRTQQEDSAVYLCASSLDRETQYFGPGTRLLVL.

This chain links TRBV2 with TRBJ2-5, with no clear D. Per the germline V gene, CDR1 is SNHLY and CDR2 is FYNNEI. V lost 2 bases to trimming and J lost 1 base, with 11 bases between them. The CDR3 totals 15 residues. The CDR3 reads CASSELSSPQETQYF. Here the CDR3 DNA reads TGTGCCAGCAGTGAACTGTCTTCCCCCCAAGAGACCCAGTACTTC. The variable domain in full, completed from reference TRBV2 and TRBJ2-5, reads EPEVTQTPSHQVTQMGQEVILRCVPISNHLYFYWYRQILGQKVEFLVSFYNNEISEKSEIFDDQFSVERPDGSNFTLKIRSTKLEDSAMYFCASSELSSPQETQYFGPGTRLLVL.

The chain uses TRBV30 and TRBJ1-1; D unclear. There are 11 residues in the CDR3. V lost 1 base and J 11 bases, leaving 11 bases between the germline ends. Germline CDR1 reads GTSNPN; CDR2 reads SVGIG (reference sequence). The CDR3 spells CAWSEVEWAFF. The DNA for the CDR3 is TGTGCCTGGAGTGAGGTAGAGTGGGCTTTCTTT. Full variable domain (rest looked up from reference TRBV30 and TRBJ1-1): SQTIHQWPATLVQPVGSPLSLECTVEGTSNPNLYWYRQAAGRGLQLLFYSVGIGQISSEVPQNLSASRPQDRQFILSSKKLLLSDSGFYLCAWSEVEWAFFGQGTRLTVV.

The table lists this clonotype with a few counts. The chain employs TRBV6-2 or TRBV6-3 and TRBJ1-1; perhaps TRBD1 as D (6 bases). CDR3 size: 14 residues. V was trimmed by 7 bases and J by 4 bases, leaving 16 bases between them. Looked up from germline, CDR1 is MNHEY and CDR2 is SVGEGT. The CDR3 loop is CASTKQGGVTEAFF. DNA for the CDR3: TGTGCCAGCACGAAACAGGGAGGAGTCACTGAAGCTTTCTTT.

The count of this clonotype is one. A read error may produce the germline difference seen at one junction end. The chain employs TRBV6-1 and TRBJ2-2; perhaps TRBD2 as D (6 bases). Germline CDR1 MNHNS, CDR2 SASEGT. The CDR3 has 13 residues. CDR3 residues: CASRWGVGGELFF. The CDR3 DNA is TGTGCAAGCAGATGGGGGGTGGGCGGGGAGCTGTTTTTT.

In the case of this clonotype: One end of the junction does not line up with germline, which may come from a read error. This chain connects TRBV7-2 to TRBJ2-5, with D perhaps given as TRBD1 or TRBD2 (6 bases each). This CDR3 contains 13 residues. Germline CDR1 SGHTA, CDR2 FQGNSA. CDR3 nucleotides: TGTGCCAGCAGCCGGGGGCCAAGGGAGACCCGGTACTTC. This encodes CASSRGPRETRYF.

This clonotype was counted a few times. This chain uses TRBV20-1 with TRBJ2-1, with 8 bases identical to TRBD2. The CDR3 consists of 16 residues. Germline values: CDR1 DFQATT, CDR2 SNEGSKA (reference sequence). The trim removed 0 bases at V and 6 bases at J, leaving 10 bases unmatched. For the CDR3, the DNA is TGCAGTGCTAGAGATCCGGGACTAGGGGTTAGCAATGAGCAGTTCTTC. Translation: CSARDPGLGVSNEQFF.

This clonotype was seen a few times. The gene calls are TRBV6-1 and TRBJ1-1; 7 nucleotides agree with TRBD1. Germline-derived CDR1 and CDR2 are MNHNS and SASEGT. There are 14 residues in the CDR3. V gave up 6 bases and J gave up 5 bases; unmatched junction bases: 9. The CDR3 loop reads CASRPGPGGTEAFF. The CDR3 DNA is TGTGCCAGCAGGCCAGGACCAGGGGGGACTGAAGCTTTCTTT.

The chain carries TRBV19 and TRBJ2-2; TRBD2 aligns across 7 bases. The CDR3 runs 13 residues. V lost 6 bases to trimming and J lost 7 bases; unmatched junction nucleotides: 5. Germline V gene data show CDR1 as LNHDA and CDR2 as SQIVND (reference sequence). The CDR3 sequence is CASSTSVGGELFF. The CDR3 DNA reads TGTGCCAGTAGCACTAGCGTGGGCGGGGAGCTGTTTTTT.

There are a few counts of this clonotype. The V and J genes are TRBV7-9 and TRBJ2-1, with D unresolved. The CDR3 is 13 residues long. Germline values: CDR1 SEHNR, CDR2 FQNEAQ (reference sequence). V was trimmed by 5 bases and J by 3 bases, leaving 8 bases between them. As DNA, the CDR3 is TGTGCCAGCAGCACCAACTACTACAATGAGCAGTTCTTC. This codes for CASSTNYYNEQFF.

The chain employs TRBV7-9 and TRBJ1-3, with no clear D. This CDR3 has 14 residues. The germline V and J ends were trimmed by 2 bases and 8 bases, with 13 bases remaining between them. CDR1 SEHNR and CDR2 FQNEAQ come from the germline V gene (reference sequence). The DNA of the CDR3 is TGTGCCAGCAGCTTATCGACCTTCGTGGACACCATATATTTT. It codes for CASSLSTFVDTIYF.

This chain joins TRBV7-2 and TRBJ1-2; 7 bases fit TRBD1. CDR1 and CDR2 from the germline V gene are SGHTA and FQGNSA. This CDR3 is built from 13 residues. V dropped 5 bases and J dropped 2; count of bases not matched to a gene: 2. DNA of the CDR3: TGTGCCAGCAGCCCGGACAGGAACTATGGCTACACCTTC. This codes for CASSPDRNYGYTF.

Only a few counts were recorded for this clonotype. A junction boundary mismatches the germline segment, possibly from a read error. The V call is TRBV20-1, the J call TRBJ2-7; 8 bases are shared with TRBD1. Germline-derived CDR1 and CDR2 are DFQATT and SNEGSKA (reference sequence). This CDR3 has 12 residues. The CDR3 nucleotides are TGCAGTGCTAGAGGGACTGCGGACAGGGAGGACTTC. Translating it yields CSARGTADREDF.

The chain couples TRBV10-2 to TRBJ1-5; TRBD1 matches at 7 bases. CDR1 and CDR2 (germline): WSHSY, SAAADI. The CDR3 is made up of 14 amino acids. The junction had 5 bases not matched to a gene; V was cut back by 7 bases and J by 2 bases. The CDR3 sequence: CASKARGGNQPQHF. The CDR3 bases are TGCGCCAGCAAGGCCAGGGGGGGCAATCAGCCCCAGCATTTT.

The chain recombines TRBV7-9 with TRBJ2-3, with D possibly matching TRBD1 (6 bases). V was trimmed by 4 bases and J by 0 bases, leaving 11 bases between them. Germline V gives CDR1 SEHNR, CDR2 FQNEAQ (reference sequence). There are 15 residues in the CDR3. CDR3 sequence (DNA): TGTGCCAGCAGCTACAGGACAGCTAGCACAGATACGCAGTATTTT. Its translation is CASSYRTASTDTQYF. The variable domain in full, completed from reference TRBV7-9 and TRBJ2-3, reads DTGVSQNPRHKITKRGQNVTFRCDPISEHNRLYWYRQTLGQGPEFLTYFQNEAQLEKSRLLSDRFSAERPKGSFSTLEIQRTEQGDSAMYLCASSYRTASTDTQYFGPGTRLTVL.

The chain recombines TRBV20-1 with TRBJ2-1, with 8 bases matching TRBD2. Germline CDR1 DFQATT, CDR2 SNEGSKA (reference sequence). Trimming at V came to 1 base and at J to 0 bases, leaving 5 bases not matched to a gene. The CDR3 has 16 residues. CDR3 DNA: TGCAGTGCTAGAGTCCCGGGAGGGGCCTCCTACAATGAGCAGTTCTTC. It codes for CSARVPGGASYNEQFF.